This TCR beta chain emerged from a study of shared clonotypes between healthy human individuals. Across the study: Three plates each covered CD4 naive and memory; CD8 naive two, CD8 memory one. Whole-study results and caveats: Large sequencing depth failed to make sorted-subset sequencing complete, rarefaction showed. In a handful of donors, approximately 5% of naive CD4 clonotypes appeared in common.

The CDR3 is made up of 16 amino acids. Trimming shortened V by 0 bases and J by 4 bases, and 15 bases separated the two germline ends. Germline V gene sequence: CDR1 MGHRA, CDR2 YSYEKL. Measured with immunoSEQ multiplex PCR; TCRdb has only the in-frame clones, and not every one. The sample records fewer than 2.5 million clones, 80% to 95% being singletons. With respect to this clone: Its target is not known.

The chain links TRBV4-1 to TRBJ1-1; no firm D call. Sequenced material: naive CD4+ T cells from PBMCs. Regarding subset: CD45RA+ positively selected. This clonotype originated in a young man in good health. Some clones in this sample may be carry-over from other donors' samples. CDR3 DNA: TGCGCCAGCAGCCAAGACCGACTTGGGGAGGGCACTGAAGCTTTCTTT. It yields the protein CASSQDRLGEGTEAFF.